This T cell receptor beta chain was profiled in a study of radiation and T cells in renal cell carcinoma. Time point of the sample: blood 4 weeks post-SBRT, at nephrectomy. The treatment is: 15 Gy SBRT to primary tumor, nephrectomy 4 weeks later. Assay used: immunoSEQ multiplex PCR; TCRdb lists only in-frame clones, some missing. The sample lists around 100,000 clones, roughly 82% occurring once. The CDR3 covers 13 residues. CDR1 SEHNR and CDR2 FQNEAQ come from the germline V gene (reference sequence). Trimming left V 5 bases short and J 2 bases short, with 10 bases between. V gene TRBV7-9 combines with J gene TRBJ2-7; D uncertain. Sequenced here: blood, sampled from a patient whose treatment included radiotherapy and nephrectomy. The TCR was taken from a man between 60 and 70 years old with renal cell carcinoma. In DNA, the CDR3 is TGTGCCAGCAGCGCAGGTCCGGCCTACGAGCAGTACTTC. This sequence encodes CASSAGPAYEQYF.